These 5 T cell receptor beta chains were all obtained from the same sample, sequenced in a study of blood T cell repertoires in COVID-19. Using immunoSEQ multiplex PCR, the repertoire was profiled, and TCRdb retains in-frame clones only, with some absent. Among under 30,000 clones, around 86% were seen once, and the ten largest hold approximately 12%. The sequencing input was peripheral blood. Every receptor here comes from a woman aged 80 or older with active or convalescent COVID-19.

The chain combines TRBV6-5 with TRBJ2-7, with TRBD2 identical over 10 bases. J gave up 3 bases and V 7 bases, and 6 bases lay outside the gene matches. The germline V gene has CDR1 MNHEY and CDR2 SVGAGI. This CDR3 comprises 14 residues. CDR3: CASIPSGSLYEQYF. The CDR3 nucleotides read TGTGCCAGCATCCCTAGCGGGAGTCTCTACGAGCAGTACTTC.

The chain carries TRBV24-1 and TRBJ1-1; 8 bases fit TRBD1. The CDR3 length is 13 residues. V was pared by 10 bases and J by 3 bases, with 6 bases of the junction left unmatched. Germline values: CDR1 KGHDR, CDR2 SFDVKD. The CDR3 DNA is TGTGCCACGCGGGACAGGCAGGACACTGAAGCTTTCTTT. This sequence encodes CATRDRQDTEAFF.

The rearrangement joins TRBV6-5 to TRBJ2-7, with TRBD2 identical over 10 bases. This CDR3 is built from 16 residues. Per germline, CDR1 MNHEY and CDR2 SVGAGI. Trimming cost V 3 bases and J 2 bases; bases outside gene matches: 7. For the CDR3, the DNA is TGTGCCAGCAGTTATCAAGCGGGAGGGGGGCCCTACGAGCAGTACTTC. Translated, it gives CASSYQAGGGPYEQYF.

The table lists this clone with a count of one. The chain couples TRBV7-2 to TRBJ1-2; 7 bases match TRBD1. The CDR3 covers 14 residues. CDR1 and CDR2 (germline): SGHTA, FQGNSA. V lost 5 bases to trimming and J lost 8 bases; unmatched junction nucleotides: 11. In DNA, the CDR3 is TGTGCCAGCAGCACCCCAGGACAGGTGTGGGGCTACACCTTC. Encoded protein: CASSTPGQVWGYTF.

This clone was recorded a few times. The CDR3 protein is CASSRNTYEQYF. For the CDR3, the DNA is TGTGCCAGCAGCCGAAACACGTACGAGCAGTACTTC. V gene TRBV27 combines with J gene TRBJ2-7; D unresolved. There are 12 residues in the CDR3. Per germline, CDR1 MNHEY and CDR2 SMNVEV (reference sequence). Trimming stripped 6 bases from V and 4 bases from J, with 10 bases between.